Presented here are 2 T cell receptor beta chains from one specimen sequenced in a study of cytomegalovirus exposure and HLA in healthy donors. Primers for the PCR totalled 60 Vbeta and 13 Jbeta. The protocol was immunoSEQ multiplex PCR, while the TCRdb copy is restricted to in-frame clones and leaves out a portion. Among more than 150,000 clones listed, more than 70% were seen once. Sequencing used PBMCs. Source of these receptors: a girl between 5 and 17 years old in good health and CMV-seropositive.

V usage is TRBV5-1 and J usage is TRBJ1-2; TRBD1 agrees at 7 bases. The CDR3 has 16 residues. The germline V gene encodes CDR1 SGHRS and CDR2 YFSETQ. V lost 3 bases to trimming and J lost 2 bases; unmatched junction nucleotides: 10. Written as DNA, the CDR3 is TGCGCCAGCAGCTCTTCCGGGACAGCTTCAAACTATGGCTACACCTTC. Translation gives CASSSSGTASNYGYTF.

The chain is built from TRBV29-1 and TRBJ2-5; D may be TRBD2 (5 bases). TRBJ2-7 explains the end of the DNA better; the J call may be wrong. The CDR3 is made up of 13 amino acids. The V gene's germline CDR1 is SQVTM and CDR2 ANQGSEA. CDR3 residues: CSVVFGESYEQYF. The CDR3 nucleotides read TGCAGCGTTGTGTTCGGGGAGTCCTACGAGCAGTACTTC.